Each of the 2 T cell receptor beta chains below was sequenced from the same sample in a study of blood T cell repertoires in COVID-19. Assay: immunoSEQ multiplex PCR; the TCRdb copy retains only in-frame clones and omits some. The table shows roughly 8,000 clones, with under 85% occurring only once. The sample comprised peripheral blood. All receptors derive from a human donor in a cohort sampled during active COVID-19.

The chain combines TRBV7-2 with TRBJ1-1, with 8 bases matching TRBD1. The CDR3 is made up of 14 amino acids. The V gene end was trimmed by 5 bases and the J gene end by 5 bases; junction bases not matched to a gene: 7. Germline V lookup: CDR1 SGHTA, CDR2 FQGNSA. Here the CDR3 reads CASSDGQGYTEAFF. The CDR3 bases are TGTGCCAGCAGCGATGGACAGGGTTATACTGAAGCTTTCTTT. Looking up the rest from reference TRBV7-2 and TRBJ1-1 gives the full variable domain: GAGVSQSPSNKVTEKGKDVELRCDPISGHTALYWYRQSLGQGLEFLIYFQGNSAPDKSGLPSDRFSAERTGGSVSTLTIQRTQQEDSAVYLCASSDGQGYTEAFFGQGTRLTVV.

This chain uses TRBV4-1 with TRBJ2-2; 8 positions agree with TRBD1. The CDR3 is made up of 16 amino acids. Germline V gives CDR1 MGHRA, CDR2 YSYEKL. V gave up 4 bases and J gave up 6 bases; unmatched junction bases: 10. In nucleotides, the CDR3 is TGCGCCAGCAGCCGGGAGACAGGGGATTCAGCCGGGGAGCTGTTTTTT. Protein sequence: CASSRETGDSAGELFF.